The 17 T cell receptor beta chains reported below all come from one sample, sequenced in a study of CD8+ T cells in alopecia areata. Treatment: oral pan-JAK inhibitor, 5-10 mg twice daily. Reverse transcription of extracted RNA yielded cDNA, which provided the sequencing template. Libraries were prepared by immunoSEQ multiplex PCR; TCRdb keeps only in-frame clonotypes and omits some of them. The data show roughly 200,000 clones, roughly three fifths seen once. Source: CD4+ T cells sorted from blood, taken at week 4, from a patient treated with tofacitinib. These receptors originate from a human donor with alopecia areata.

The chain has TRBV27 and TRBJ1-4; D is unresolved. The CDR3 spans 12 residues. The germline V gene encodes CDR1 MNHEY and CDR2 SMNVEV (reference sequence). Trimming stripped 8 bases from V and 12 bases from J, with 16 bases between. The CDR3 bases are TGTGCCAGCGGCCCACGGGGTTTCGAACTGTTTTTT. Protein: CASGPRGFELFF.

The rearrangement uses TRBV5-6 and TRBJ1-1; D unresolved. The germline V and J ends were trimmed by 4 bases and 3 bases, with 19 bases remaining between them. Germline CDR1 and CDR2: SGHDT and YYEEEE. This CDR3 spans 16 amino acids. The CDR3 loop is CASSPAPPRVDTEAFF. CDR3 nucleotides: TGTGCCAGCAGCCCAGCCCCGCCCCGGGTAGACACTGAAGCTTTCTTT. Supplemented by reference TRBV5-6 and TRBJ1-1, the full variable domain reads DAGVTQSPTHLIKTRGQQVTLRCSPKSGHDTVSWYQQALGQGPQFIFQYYEEEERQRGNFPDRFSGHQFPNYSSELNVNALLLGDSALYLCASSPAPPRVDTEAFFGQGTRLTVV.

J is TRBJ2-4 and V is TRBV4-1; D might be TRBD1 (6 bases). V was trimmed by 3 bases and J by 0 bases, leaving 15 bases between them. The CDR3 contains 17 residues. Germline CDR1 reads MGHRA; CDR2 reads YSYEKL. Here the CDR3 reads CASSHAAGRGAKNIQYF. For the CDR3, the DNA is TGCGCCAGCAGCCACGCCGCCGGCAGGGGAGCCAAAAACATTCAGTACTTC.

The rearrangement uses TRBV6-1 and TRBJ1-5, with TRBD1 identical over 11 bases. Germline V CDR1 and CDR2: MNHNS, SASEGT. V dropped 5 bases and J dropped 5; count of bases not matched to a gene: 2. The CDR3 loop spans 14 amino acids. CDR3 protein: CASSRTGGYQPQHF. In nucleotides, the CDR3 is TGTGCCAGCAGTCGGACAGGGGGCTATCAGCCCCAGCATTTT.

The rearrangement uses TRBV18 and TRBJ2-4; D is undetermined. The CDR3 has 13 amino acids. Trimming took off 0 bases at V and 3 bases at J, with 3 bases between the two ends. The germline V gene has CDR1 KGHSH and CDR2 LQKENI. DNA for the CDR3: TGTGCCAGCTCACCACCGTACAAAAACATTCAGTACTTC. It codes for CASSPPYKNIQYF.

As concerns this clone: The sample contains more than one DNA sequence encoding this CDR3. The chain uses TRBV29-1 and TRBJ1-1; possible D gene TRBD1, 6 bases. Germline assignment: CDR1 SQVTM and CDR2 ANQGSEA. V was pared by 5 bases and J by 8 bases, with 24 bases between. The CDR3 consists of 15 residues. Here the CDR3 reads CSVRGGAGRGSEAFF. CDR3 nucleotide sequence: TGCAGCGTTAGAGGGGGAGCAGGGAGGGGCTCCGAAGCTTTCTTT.

J is TRBJ1-1 and V is TRBV5-1; 7 bases are a match to TRBD1. Losses at the gene ends were 1 base for V and 4 bases for J; bases not matched to a gene: 10. The CDR3 totals 16 residues. The germline gives CDR1 SGHRS, CDR2 YFSETQ. This chain's CDR3 is CASSLKGQIWITEAFF. The CDR3 DNA is TGCGCCAGCAGCTTGAAGGGACAGATATGGATCACTGAAGCTTTCTTT.

The sample holds a few counts of this clone. This chain connects TRBV2 to TRBJ2-1; D possibly corresponds to TRBD2 (5 bases). Germline values: CDR1 SNHLY, CDR2 FYNNEI. V dropped 1 base and J dropped 6 bases, with 13 bases sitting between them. The CDR3 covers 15 residues. The CDR3 nucleotides are TGTGCCAGCAGTGAAGGGACCGCTAGCCGCAATGAGCAGTTCTTC. This codes for CASSEGTASRNEQFF.

The chain couples TRBV2 to TRBJ1-4; TRBD1 might be the D (5 bases). This CDR3 region has 16 residues. With 6 bases removed from V and 1 base from J, the gap between germline ends came to 15 bases. From germline, CDR1 is SNHLY and CDR2 FYNNEI. The CDR3 bases are TGTGCCAGCAGCACCCCACAGGTCTTAACTAATGAAAAACTGTTTTTT. Translated, it gives CASSTPQVLTNEKLFF.

The sample holds a few counts of this clone. The chain carries TRBV30 and TRBJ2-2; no clear D gene. The CDR3 is made up of 15 amino acids. Germline V lookup: CDR1 GTSNPN, CDR2 SVGIG (reference sequence). The V end lost 0 bases, the J end lost 4 bases, and 12 bases lay between the germline ends. The CDR3 protein is CAWSVGGIVTGELFF. The CDR3 DNA reads TGTGCCTGGAGTGTAGGCGGTATTGTCACCGGGGAGCTGTTTTTT.

This clone came up once. This chain connects TRBV5-1 to TRBJ2-3; D might be TRBD1 or TRBD2, each matching 5 bases. In germline, CDR1 is SGHRS, CDR2 YFSETQ. The CDR3 extends over 16 amino acids. Trimming pared 3 bases from V and 6 bases from J, leaving 20 bases between. In nucleotides, the CDR3 is TGCGCCAGCAGCTCCGGTGGGACCCCAGGCGTTGATACGCAGTATTTT. It translates to CASSSGGTPGVDTQYF. Complete variable domain (other parts from reference TRBV5-1 and TRBJ2-3): KAGVTQTPRYLIKTRGQQVTLSCSPISGHRSVSWYQQTPGQGLQFLFEYFSETQRNKGNFPGRFSGRQFSNSRSEMNVSTLELGDSALYLCASSSGGTPGVDTQYFGPGTRLTVL.

The chain has TRBV29-1 and TRBJ2-3, with D perhaps TRBD2 (5 bases). The V end was cut by 6 bases, the J end by 1 base, with 14 bases between. Germline V gene data show CDR1 as SQVTM and CDR2 as ANQGSEA. CDR3 length: 14 residues. The CDR3 loop reads CSVDRGGGTDTQYF. CDR3 coding DNA: TGCAGCGTGGATCGGGGTGGAGGCACAGATACGCAGTATTTT.

This clone turned up a few times. The chain recombines TRBV12-2 with TRBJ1-2; the D call in the table, TRBD1, was not verified against the DNA. TRBV12-2 constitutes a pseudogene. CDR3 size: 16 residues. This CDR3 is CASRATYRGQDYGYTF. The CDR3 bases are TGTGCAAGTCGCGCGACGTACAGGGGGCAGGACTATGGCTACACCTTC.

The rearrangement links TRBV6-5 to TRBJ1-2; D perhaps matches TRBD1 (5 bases). This CDR3 comprises 15 residues. In germline, CDR1 is MNHEY, CDR2 SVGAGI. Trimming removed 2 bases at V and 3 bases at J, with 13 bases between. The CDR3 reads CASSYHDSSYYGYTF. In DNA form, the CDR3 reads TGTGCCAGCAGTTACCATGACAGCTCCTACTATGGCTACACCTTC.

For the CDR3, the DNA is TGTGCCAGCAGCTCCGAGGGACCCAGTAACGCTTTCTTT. This translates into CASSSEGPSNAFF. V gene TRBV5-4 combines with J gene TRBJ1-1; D is perhaps TRBD1 (5 bases). CDR1 SGHNT and CDR2 YYREEE come from the germline V gene (reference sequence). Trimming took off 3 bases at V and 11 bases at J, with 17 bases between the two ends. The CDR3 length is 13 residues.

The V gene is TRBV11-2, the J gene TRBJ1-1; D may be TRBD1 (5 bases). There are 15 residues in the CDR3. Looked up from germline, CDR1 is SGHAT and CDR2 is FQNNGV. V lost 4 bases, J lost 0 bases, and 12 bases lay in between. The CDR3 nucleotides are TGTGCCAGCAGCTCGAATACAGGCCTGAACACTGAAGCTTTCTTT. Amino acid sequence: CASSSNTGLNTEAFF.

This chain connects TRBV29-1 to TRBJ2-1; 7 positions match TRBD1. Germline V gives CDR1 SQVTM, CDR2 ANQGSEA. This CDR3 comprises 15 residues. With V trimmed by 4 bases and J by 1 base, 7 bases remained unmatched. The chain's CDR3 is CSVAGDRSSYNEQFF. CDR3 in DNA: TGCAGCGTTGCCGGGGACAGATCTTCCTACAATGAGCAGTTCTTC.